This entry concerns a single TCR beta chain. The method was immunoSEQ multiplex PCR; TCRdb's version includes in-frame clones alone and lacks a portion of them. The repertoire holds approximately 150,000 clones, with about nine tenths as singletons. This sample stems from a study of cytomegalovirus exposure and HLA in healthy donors. The CDR3 consists of 13 residues. Germline values: CDR1 SGHDN, CDR2 FVKESK. V lost 4 bases and J lost 7, with 11 bases in between. This sequence was found in a man aged 18 to 35 in good health and CMV-seronegative. The rearrangement links TRBV14 to TRBJ1-5, with a tentative D call TRBD1 (5 bases). Sequenced: PBMCs. The CDR3 DNA reads TGTGCCAGCAGCCCCGGGGGTGGGCAGCCCCAGCATTTT. Protein product: CASSPGGGQPQHF.